The source of this TCR beta chain is a study of cytomegalovirus exposure and HLA in healthy donors. Study-wide context: Roughly 170 million T cells yielded 117 million unique TCR beta sequences in earlier analysis.

Germline V gene lookup returns CDR1 MDHEN and CDR2 SYDVKM. CDR3 length equals 17 residues. Deletions cut 2 bases from V and 3 bases from J, with 14 bases between. Both 60 Vbeta primers and 13 Jbeta primers went into the PCR. Libraries were prepared by immunoSEQ multiplex PCR; TCRdb keeps only in-frame clonotypes and omits some of them. The sample carries over 200,000 clones, more than 70% recorded once. The chain links TRBV28 to TRBJ2-6; possibly TRBD1 for D (5 bases). The TCR comes from a human donor in good health. Sequenced material: PBMCs. In DNA form, the CDR3 reads TGTGCCAGCAGTTTAGGTAGGGGCCCCTATGGGGCCAACGTCCTGACTTTC. Translating it yields CASSLGRGPYGANVLTF. Looking up the rest from reference TRBV28 and TRBJ2-6 gives the full variable domain: DVKVTQSSRYLVKRTGEKVFLECVQDMDHENMFWYRQDPGLGLRLIYFSYDVKMKEKGDIPEGYSVSREKKERFSLILESASTNQTSMYLCASSLGRGPYGANVLTFGAGSRLTVL.